The 32 T cell receptor beta chains below come from one sample, sequenced in a study of shared clonotypes between healthy human individuals (dated by TCRdb to 2018 to 2020). The library came from the immunoSEQ multiplex PCR assay. TCRdb re-hosts the immuneACCESS table, in-frame sequences only. Its copies lack some clones; in the studies checked, an unresolved V gene accounts for under half of them, and the cause for the rest is not known. Recorded for this sample are approximately 1,500,000 clones; approximately 98% of them occurred a single time. The ten largest clones capture approximately 0.45% of the sample. The sequencing input was naive CD4+ T cells sorted from blood. In light of the paper, this sample's cell subset or site label describes: CD45RA+ positively selected. The receptors originated from a man aged 25 to 40 in good health.

The CDR3 reads CASSPWGYTEAFF. The CDR3 DNA sequence: TGTGCCAGCAGCCCTTGGGGTTACACTGAAGCTTTCTTT. The chain employs TRBV5-6 and TRBJ1-1, with D hard to call. The germline gives CDR1 SGHDT, CDR2 YYEEEE. Deletions cut 4 bases from V and 3 bases from J, with 10 bases between. CDR3 length equals 13 residues.

The chain is built from TRBV5-5 and TRBJ2-2; D perhaps matches TRBD1 (5 bases). The CDR3 consists of 13 residues. Trimming pared 2 bases from V and 4 bases from J, leaving 6 bases between. The germline CDR1 and CDR2 sequences are SGHKS and YYEKEE (reference sequence). CDR3 DNA sequence: TGTGCCAGCAGCTTCAGGGTCACCGGGGAGCTGTTTTTT. The encoded protein is CASSFRVTGELFF.

This chain connects TRBV5-8 to TRBJ1-2; D unresolved. CDR3 size: 14 residues. Trimming shortened V by 9 bases and J by 4 bases, and 19 bases separated the two germline ends. From germline, CDR1 is SGHTS and CDR2 YDEGEE. The CDR3 sequence: CATTPAGFGYGYTF. For the CDR3, the DNA is TGTGCCACCACACCTGCGGGGTTCGGCTATGGCTACACCTTC.

The rearrangement links TRBV5-1 to TRBJ2-2; D is ambiguous. The V gene's germline CDR1 is SGHRS and CDR2 YFSETQ. The CDR3 runs to 19 residues. V was pared by 4 bases and J by 5 bases, with 27 bases between. The CDR3 DNA sequence: TGCGCCAGCAGCCTAACCCTTCCCCGGCAGGCGCCGAGGACCGGGGAGCTGTTTTTT. Translated, it gives CASSLTLPRQAPRTGELFF.

Note on this clone: The same CDR3 can be traced to other DNA sequences in this sample. The genes are TRBV28 and TRBJ1-4; D gene ambiguous. Germline CDR1 MDHEN, CDR2 SYDVKM. V lost 4 bases to trimming and J lost 7 bases, with 7 bases between them. The CDR3 is 12 residues long. DNA for the CDR3: TGTGCCAGCAGTTCCCCCCTTGAAAAACTGTTTTTT. Translated: CASSSPLEKLFF.

The chain has TRBV5-1 and TRBJ2-2; TRBD2 aligns across 14 bases. CDR1 SGHRS and CDR2 YFSETQ come from the germline V gene. V lost 3 bases, J lost 7 bases, and 5 bases stayed unmatched. CDR3 length equals 16 residues. The CDR3 here is CASSYQGLAGDGELFF. The CDR3 region has the DNA TGCGCCAGCAGCTACCAGGGACTAGCGGGAGACGGGGAGCTGTTTTTT.

The chain couples TRBV18 to TRBJ1-1, with D perhaps TRBD1 (5 bases). The V end was cut by 4 bases, the J end by 4 bases, with 16 bases between. The CDR3 runs to 15 residues. Germline V gives CDR1 KGHSH, CDR2 LQKENI. As DNA, the CDR3 is TGTGCCAGCTCACTAGGAGGGGAGGTCGGCACTGAAGCTTTCTTT. As protein: CASSLGGEVGTEAFF.

This clone has just one count. The CDR3 coding sequence is TGTGCCATCAGTTTAGAACAGGGCAGTTCTCCCCAGCATTTT. Protein: CAISLEQGSSPQHF. The rearrangement uses TRBV10-3 and TRBJ1-5; D may be TRBD1 (6 bases). V gave up 5 bases and J gave up 10 bases, with 18 bases separating them. CDR3 length: 14 amino acids. In germline, CDR1 is ENHRY, CDR2 SYGVKD.

In its sample, this clone was seen once. CDR3 DNA: TGCGCCAGCAGCTGGGGAAGAAGTGCCGGGGAGCTGTTTTTT. Its translation is CASSWGRSAGELFF. The rearrangement uses TRBV5-1 and TRBJ2-2; D gene unclear. Germline lookup yields CDR1 SGHRS and CDR2 YFSETQ. V was pared by 3 bases and J by 6 bases, with 12 bases between. The CDR3 has 14 amino acids.

The gene calls are TRBV5-1 and TRBJ2-1; 13 bases are shared with TRBD2. The junction had 12 bases not matched to a gene; V was cut back by 3 bases and J by 3 bases. Looked up from germline, CDR1 is SGHRS and CDR2 is YFSETQ. CDR3 length: 19 amino acids. The CDR3 spells CASSSPRTSGRGGYNEQFF. The CDR3 DNA reads TGCGCCAGCAGCTCGCCCCGGACTAGCGGGAGAGGGGGCTACAATGAGCAGTTCTTC.

Here the CDR3 reads CASGIHSATNEKLFF. Here the CDR3 DNA reads TGCGCCAGCGGCATACACAGTGCAACTAATGAAAAACTGTTTTTT. The rearrangement links TRBV10-2 to TRBJ1-4; D gene unclear. V lost 8 bases to trimming and J lost 0 bases, with 13 bases between them. The germline V gene encodes CDR1 WSHSY and CDR2 SAAADI. The CDR3 has 15 amino acids.

The chain links TRBV6-5 to TRBJ2-5, with TRBD2 matching over 8 bases. With 2 bases clipped from V and 4 bases from J, the junction kept 9 bases outside the gene matches. This CDR3 is built from 16 residues. Per the germline V gene, CDR1 is MNHEY and CDR2 is SVGAGI. CDR3 residues: CASSYTTGLAGETQYF. CDR3 DNA sequence: TGTGCCAGCAGTTACACCACCGGACTAGCAGGAGAGACCCAGTACTTC.

Notes on this clone: Distinct nucleotide sequences in the sample also encode this CDR3. The chain combines TRBV5-1 with TRBJ2-2, with 11 positions matching TRBD2. V shed 3 bases and J 4 bases; nucleotides not matched to a gene: 2. CDR1 is SGHRS, CDR2 YFSETQ, per germline. This CDR3 region has 15 residues. CDR3 coding DNA: TGCGCCAGCAGCTCCGGGACTAGCGGCACCGGGGAGCTGTTTTTT. Its translation: CASSSGTSGTGELFF.

V usage is TRBV2 and J usage is TRBJ2-5; no firm D call. CDR1 and CDR2 (germline): SNHLY, FYNNEI. This CDR3 has 13 amino acids. Deletions cut 8 bases from V and 1 base from J, with 11 bases between. This chain's CDR3 is CASCGVGQETQYF. The CDR3 bases are TGTGCCAGCTGTGGGGTCGGCCAAGAGACCCAGTACTTC.

The rearrangement uses TRBV27 and TRBJ2-2, with TRBD2 identical over 8 bases. The V gene end was trimmed by 6 bases and the J gene end by 7 bases; junction bases not matched to a gene: 13. Germline CDR1 is MNHEY and CDR2 is SMNVEV (reference sequence). This CDR3 is built from 16 residues. Here the CDR3 DNA reads TGTGCCAGCAGCCTCCAAGCGGGAGTTATTGTCGGGGAGCTGTTTTTT. Its protein product is CASSLQAGVIVGELFF.

The chain recombines TRBV7-2 with TRBJ2-5; a possible D gene is TRBD2 (6 bases). Germline-derived CDR1 and CDR2 are SGHTA and FQGNSA. There are 16 residues in the CDR3. Trimming removed 0 bases at V and 3 bases at J, with 14 bases between. This CDR3 reads CASSLARREWKETQYF. The CDR3 nucleotides read TGTGCCAGCAGCTTAGCAAGGCGGGAATGGAAAGAGACCCAGTACTTC.

In the case of this clone: Other DNA sequences from this sample encode an identical CDR3 as well. The chain has TRBV28 and TRBJ2-7; 8 bases line up with TRBD1. This CDR3 has 14 amino acids. The germline gives CDR1 MDHEN, CDR2 SYDVKM. The V gene end was trimmed by 6 bases and the J gene end by 0 bases; junction bases not matched to a gene: 4. The CDR3 reads CASSSGTGSYEQYF. The CDR3 DNA reads as TGTGCCAGCAGCTCCGGGACAGGCTCCTACGAGCAGTACTTC.

V and J are TRBV14 and TRBJ2-7; 9 nucleotides agree with TRBD2. Per germline, CDR1 SGHDN and CDR2 FVKESK. CDR3 length: 14 amino acids. Trimming cost V 2 bases and J 2 bases; bases outside gene matches: 1. Here the CDR3 reads CASSQRLAAYEQYF. CDR3 coding DNA: TGTGCCAGCAGCCAAAGACTAGCGGCCTACGAGCAGTACTTC.

This clone appeared a single time. Germline is not matched at one junction end, which may reflect a read error. Other DNA sequences in the sample encode the same CDR3. The chain has TRBV18 and TRBJ2-1; tentatively, D is TRBD1 (5 bases). This CDR3 is 15 amino acids long. Germline values: CDR1 KGHSH, CDR2 LQKENI. The CDR3: CASSPQVGTYNEQFF. In DNA, the CDR3 is TGTGCCAGCTCGCCACAGGTGGGGACCTACAATGAGCAGTTCTTC.

J is TRBJ2-7 and V is TRBV15; the match to TRBD2 covers 7 bases. V trimming: 2 bases; J trimming: 4 bases; junction bases outside the gene matches: 8. CDR1 and CDR2 from the germline V gene are LNHNV and YYDKDF (reference sequence). The CDR3 length is 15 residues. The CDR3 sequence is CATSRKGTTPYEQYF. The CDR3 DNA reads TGTGCCACCAGCAGAAAGGGGACTACGCCGTACGAGCAGTACTTC. The full variable domain, rest sourced from reference TRBV15 and TRBJ2-7, is DAMVIQNPRYQVTQFGKPVTLSCSQTLNHNVMYWYQQKSSQAPKLLFHYYDKDFNNEADTPDNFQSRRPNTSFCFLDIRSPGLGDTAMYLCATSRKGTTPYEQYFGPGTRLTVT.

V gene TRBV16 combines with J gene TRBJ2-5; 7 positions match TRBD1. The CDR3 spans 14 residues. V trimming: 2 bases; J trimming: 5 bases; junction bases outside the gene matches: 5. Germline V gene lookup returns CDR1 KGHSY and CDR2 FQNENV. The CDR3 is CASSQTGQTETQYF. In nucleotides, the CDR3 is TGTGCCAGCAGCCAAACGGGACAGACGGAGACCCAGTACTTC.

The chain combines TRBV11-2 with TRBJ2-3, with D unclear. CDR1 is SGHAT, CDR2 FQNNGV, per germline. The CDR3 has 14 amino acids. V was pared by 0 bases and J by 3 bases, with 7 bases between. CDR3 loop: CASSLDRQTDTQYF. The DNA of the CDR3 is TGTGCCAGCAGCTTAGATAGGCAGACAGATACGCAGTATTTT.

V gene TRBV25-1 combines with J gene TRBJ2-3; D may be TRBD1 or TRBD2 (5 bases each). Germline V lookup: CDR1 MGHDK, CDR2 SYGVNS. V dropped 3 bases and J dropped 8 bases, with 18 bases sitting between them. The CDR3 sequence is 15 residues long. CDR3: CASSEWERLGATQYF. CDR3 bases: TGTGCCAGCAGTGAGTGGGAGCGGCTCGGGGCTACGCAGTATTTT. Using reference TRBV25-1 and TRBJ2-3 for the parts outside the CDR3, the full variable domain is EADIYQTPRYLVIGTGKKITLECSQTMGHDKMYWYQQDPGMELHLIHYSYGVNSTEKGDLSSESTVSRIRTEHFPLTLESARPSHTSQYLCASSEWERLGATQYFGPGTRLTVL.

V gene TRBV18 combines with J gene TRBJ1-5, with 7 bases aligning to TRBD1. J gave up 4 bases and V 3 bases, and 15 bases lay outside the gene matches. The germline CDR1 and CDR2 sequences are KGHSH and LQKENI. The CDR3 sequence is 18 residues long. The CDR3 loop is CASSPIRRQGMRNQPQHF. In nucleotides, the CDR3 is TGTGCCAGCTCACCCATTCGACGACAGGGAATGAGGAATCAGCCCCAGCATTTT.

V is TRBV5-4 and J is TRBJ2-1; D unresolved. The CDR3 sequence is 13 residues long. Trimming took 3 bases from V and 6 from J, leaving 10 bases between them. CDR1 is SGHNT and CDR2 is YYREEE in the germline V gene (reference sequence). The CDR3 DNA is TGTGCCAGCAGCTCTCCCGGACGCAATGAGCAGTTCTTC. As protein: CASSSPGRNEQFF.

A word on this clone: This sample includes further DNA sequences coding for the same CDR3. CDR3 bases: TGTGCCAGCTCACCAAACTCTGGGGCCAACGTCCTGACTTTC. Translated, it gives CASSPNSGANVLTF. The chain has TRBV18 and TRBJ2-6; D is unclear. Trimming cost V 2 bases and J 0 bases, with 2 bases left between them. The CDR3 runs to 14 residues. From germline, CDR1 is KGHSH and CDR2 LQKENI. The whole variable domain, remainder taken from reference TRBV18 and TRBJ2-6, is NAGVMQNPRHLVRRRGQEARLRCSPMKGHSHVYWYRQLPEEGLKFMVYLQKENIIDESGMPKERFSAEFPKEGPSILRIQQVVRGDSAAYFCASSPNSGANVLTFGAGSRLTVL.

As regards this clone: Other DNA sequences in this sample translate to the same CDR3. The V and J genes are TRBV15 and TRBJ2-7; D is possibly TRBD1 (6 bases). CDR1 LNHNV and CDR2 YYDKDF come from the germline V gene (reference sequence). V lost 8 bases to trimming and J lost 2 bases, with 10 bases between them. The CDR3 is 12 amino acids. The DNA for the CDR3 is TGTGCCACCGCACAGGGTGCCTACGAGCAGTACTTC. This translates into CATAQGAYEQYF. The entire variable domain, with the rest obtained from reference TRBV15 and TRBJ2-7, is as follows: DAMVIQNPRYQVTQFGKPVTLSCSQTLNHNVMYWYQQKSSQAPKLLFHYYDKDFNNEADTPDNFQSRRPNTSFCFLDIRSPGLGDTAMYLCATAQGAYEQYFGPGTRLTVT.

The chain couples TRBV6-5 to TRBJ1-5; D not resolved. This CDR3 region has 14 residues. V was trimmed by 6 bases and J by 4 bases, leaving 13 bases between them. Germline values: CDR1 MNHEY, CDR2 SVGAGI. CDR3 region: CASRPGPRNQPQHF. The CDR3 nucleotides are TGTGCCAGCAGGCCCGGGCCTAGAAATCAGCCCCAGCATTTT.

This rearrangement joins TRBV7-8 to TRBJ2-1; 14 nucleotides line up with TRBD2. Trimming at V came to 2 bases and at J to 0 bases, leaving 12 bases not matched to a gene. CDR1 is SGHVS and CDR2 is FQNEAQ in the germline V gene. The CDR3 runs 21 residues. The CDR3 protein is CASSLPGTSGSAGSSYNEQFF. CDR3 coding DNA: TGTGCCAGCAGCTTACCGGGGACTAGCGGGAGCGCTGGAAGCTCCTACAATGAGCAGTTCTTC.

This rearrangement joins TRBV13 to TRBJ2-1; TRBD2 might be the D (6 bases). This CDR3 spans 14 amino acids. V lost 2 bases and J lost 5, with 10 bases in between. The V gene's germline CDR1 is PRHDT and CDR2 FYEKMQ (reference sequence). The CDR3 DNA sequence: TGTGCCAGCAGCTTACTCGGGGGAAACAATGAGCAGTTCTTC. Translated: CASSLLGGNNEQFF. Supplemented by reference TRBV13 and TRBJ2-1, the full variable domain reads AAGVIQSPRHLIKEKRETATLKCYPIPRHDTVYWYQQGPGQDPQFLISFYEKMQSDKGSIPDRFSAQQFSDYHSELNMSSLELGDSALYFCASSLLGGNNEQFFGPGTRLTVL.

This chain links TRBV29-1 with TRBJ2-1; D is undetermined. Deletions cut 0 bases from V and 7 bases from J, with 7 bases between. The CDR3 has 12 amino acids. CDR1 and CDR2 from the germline V gene are SQVTM and ANQGSEA. The CDR3 nucleotides are TGCAGCGTTGAAGATTGGGATAATGAGCAGTTCTTC. Translation gives CSVEDWDNEQFF.

The rearrangement links TRBV19 to TRBJ1-5, with TRBD1 identical over 9 bases. Trimming at V came to 3 bases and at J to 3 bases, leaving 9 bases not matched to a gene. Per the germline V gene, CDR1 is LNHDA and CDR2 is SQIVND (reference sequence). The CDR3 is made up of 17 amino acids. CDR3 sequence: CASSITGQGQFNQPQHF. The CDR3, as DNA: TGTGCCAGTAGTATCACCGGACAGGGGCAATTCAATCAGCCCCAGCATTTT.